This TCR beta chain was identified in a study of blood T cell repertoires in COVID-19. Across the study: Samples of COVID-19 (acute and convalescent) were obtained from the United States, Italy and Spain. PBMCs, B-cell-depleted T cells, or T cells were the source of the cDNA or gDNA that made up the material.

Seattle enrolled patients during active infection and tracked them longitudinally. This CDR3 is built from 16 residues. The germline gives CDR1 MGHRA, CDR2 YSYEKL. V dropped 4 bases and J dropped 6 bases, with 16 bases sitting between them. In the authors' methods: Amplification with reference gene primers provided the estimates of nucleated cell counts. Sequenced by immunoSEQ multiplex PCR; TCRdb stores in-frame clones only, minus some. For V, J and clone size, that table is used; D and trimming come from the DNA. This sample carries about 69,000 clones, about 86% of them seen once, and the ten largest clones take 15% to 20%.

Sequencing used peripheral blood. The V gene is TRBV4-1, the J gene TRBJ1-6; D remains ambiguous. The clonotype comes from a man aged 35-49 years with COVID-19, enrolled during active disease. CDR3 nucleotide sequence: TGCGCCAGCAGCCCTCACCGGGAGCCCATTAATTCACCCCTCCACTTT. The encoded protein is CASSPHREPINSPLHF.